These T cell receptor beta chains were read from a single sample in a study of T cells in Graves' hyperthyroidism and ophthalmopathy. TCRdb reprocessed the multiplex PCR reads with MiXCR, giving one entry per CDR3 protein. The sample holds more than 500,000 distinct CDR3 sequences; roughly 45% are singletons and the top ten take 44%. The sequencing input was peripheral blood or thyroid tissue (not recorded which). The receptors stem from an adult woman with Graves' disease, either hyperthyroidism or ophthalmopathy (not recorded which). Both conserved end residues are part of each CDR3. Each record gives: V gene, J gene, D gene, CDR3 protein. A D gene is named only where the DNA matches it firmly.

v_gene: TRBV2
j_gene: TRBJ1-5
d_gene: .
CDR3aa: CASSYGGSNSNQPQHF

v_gene: TRBV7-9
j_gene: TRBJ1-2
d_gene: TRBD1
CDR3aa: CASSSGQEVDGYTF

v_gene: TRBV12-3/TRBV12-4
j_gene: TRBJ1-1
d_gene: .
CDR3aa: CASSLGVGGQPAFF

v_gene: TRBV5-1
j_gene: TRBJ2-7
d_gene: .
CDR3aa: CASSLAGGQYYEQYF

v_gene: TRBV20-1
j_gene: TRBJ2-7
d_gene: .
CDR3aa: CSAISRLPTGTGEQYF

v_gene: TRBV28
j_gene: TRBJ2-5
d_gene: .
CDR3aa: CASSRADVETQYF

v_gene: TRBV7-9
j_gene: TRBJ1-2
d_gene: .
CDR3aa: CASSPRGRTTVGYTF

v_gene: TRBV7-8
j_gene: TRBJ1-6
d_gene: .
CDR3aa: CASSLEFRSPLHF

v_gene: TRBV11-2
j_gene: TRBJ2-5
d_gene: .
CDR3aa: CASSLEYGEETQYF

v_gene: TRBV7-9
j_gene: TRBJ1-1
d_gene: TRBD1
CDR3aa: CASSLGPGGANTEAFF

v_gene: TRBV29-1
j_gene: TRBJ1-1
d_gene: .
CDR3aa: CSVGRRLNTEAFF

v_gene: TRBV11-2
j_gene: TRBJ1-4
d_gene: .
CDR3aa: CASSPGNRAGEKLFF

v_gene: TRBV2
j_gene: .
d_gene: .
CDR3aa: CASSEASETQYF

v_gene: TRBV29-1
j_gene: TRBJ1-1
d_gene: .
CDR3aa: CSVLGGARNTEAFF

v_gene: TRBV27
j_gene: TRBJ2-7
d_gene: .
CDR3aa: CASSTGSGQYF

v_gene: TRBV15
j_gene: TRBJ1-6
d_gene: TRBD1
CDR3aa: CATSRDTGGGSPLHF

v_gene: TRBV24-1
j_gene: TRBJ2-7
d_gene: .
CDR3aa: CATSDLVVGYEQYF

v_gene: TRBV7-2
j_gene: TRBJ1-1
d_gene: .
CDR3aa: CASSSAGSWNTEAFF

v_gene: TRBV5-1
j_gene: TRBJ2-6
d_gene: TRBD1
CDR3aa: CASSTPDRGYSGANVLTF

v_gene: TRBV24-1
j_gene: TRBJ1-5
d_gene: .
CDR3aa: CATSGRGSNQPQHF

v_gene: TRBV5-1
j_gene: TRBJ2-5
d_gene: .
CDR3aa: CASSFLDQETQYF

v_gene: TRBV10-3
j_gene: TRBJ2-2
d_gene: TRBD2
CDR3aa: CAISERLAGGRYTGELFF

v_gene: TRBV7-9
j_gene: TRBJ1-1
d_gene: .
CDR3aa: CASNRANTEAFF

v_gene: TRBV20-1
j_gene: TRBJ2-7
d_gene: TRBD1
CDR3aa: CSANPGTGLYEQYF

v_gene: TRBV7-2
j_gene: TRBJ2-7
d_gene: TRBD2
CDR3aa: CASSPNAAGGSYEQYF

v_gene: TRBV12-3/TRBV12-4
j_gene: TRBJ1-3
d_gene: .
CDR3aa: CASSFGNTIYF

v_gene: TRBV10-2
j_gene: TRBJ1-6
d_gene: .
CDR3aa: CASSESMGRYNSPLHF

v_gene: TRBV7-6
j_gene: TRBJ2-7
d_gene: .
CDR3aa: CASSYRGTGGEQYF

v_gene: TRBV20-1
j_gene: TRBJ2-5
d_gene: TRBD2
CDR3aa: CSAREGAGEGETQYF

v_gene: TRBV29-1
j_gene: TRBJ1-2
d_gene: .
CDR3aa: CSDQDRSDYGYTF

v_gene: TRBV5-1
j_gene: TRBJ1-1
d_gene: .
CDR3aa: CASSLSSPPREAFF

v_gene: TRBV10-3
j_gene: TRBJ2-7
d_gene: TRBD1
CDR3aa: CAISETGADEQYF

v_gene: TRBV5-1
j_gene: TRBJ2-7
d_gene: .
CDR3aa: CASSGDSGSYEQYF

v_gene: TRBV11-2
j_gene: TRBJ1-1
d_gene: .
CDR3aa: CASSSGGRGTEAFF

v_gene: TRBV7-3
j_gene: TRBJ1-5
d_gene: .
CDR3aa: CASSFVVTQPQHF

v_gene: TRBV10-3
j_gene: TRBJ2-7
d_gene: .
CDR3aa: CAISDFTGRSYEQYF

v_gene: TRBV24-1
j_gene: TRBJ2-7
d_gene: TRBD1
CDR3aa: CADRAGEQYF

v_gene: TRBV10-2
j_gene: TRBJ2-5
d_gene: TRBD2
CDR3aa: CASSEGTSGQETQYF

v_gene: TRBV3-1
j_gene: TRBJ2-5
d_gene: .
CDR3aa: CASSQEEQETQYF

v_gene: TRBV7-2
j_gene: TRBJ1-5
d_gene: .
CDR3aa: CASSEASGGNQPQHF

v_gene: TRBV20-1
j_gene: TRBJ1-5
d_gene: TRBD1
CDR3aa: CSAGRTGTGQPQHF

v_gene: TRBV7-8
j_gene: TRBJ2-5
d_gene: .
CDR3aa: CASSLATRQTQETQYF

v_gene: TRBV9
j_gene: TRBJ2-5
d_gene: .
CDR3aa: CASSVGGAIGETQYF

v_gene: TRBV6-7
j_gene: TRBJ2-5
d_gene: .
CDR3aa: CASSELRVQETQYF

v_gene: TRBV6-1
j_gene: TRBJ2-6
d_gene: .
CDR3aa: CASSEGFSGANVLTF

v_gene: TRBV2
j_gene: TRBJ2-7
d_gene: TRBD2
CDR3aa: CASSTKRESFFSSYEQYF

v_gene: TRBV2
j_gene: TRBJ1-6
d_gene: TRBD1
CDR3aa: CASTPGQGANSPLHF

v_gene: TRBV29-1
j_gene: TRBJ1-2
d_gene: .
CDR3aa: CSVEPAGEDYGYTF